This T cell receptor beta chain was documented in a study of T cell repertoires in ileal Crohn's disease. Across the study: Median disease duration was roughly 8.4 years; roughly 40% smoked at surgery.

Time point in this sample: proximal margin of the surgical specimen (macroscopically non-inflamed). Remarks on this clone: Its antigen is unidentified.

After removal of 3 bases from V and 7 bases from J, the junction contained 8 bases not matched to a gene. This CDR3 comprises 15 residues. The germline V gene encodes CDR1 SGHVS and CDR2 FNYEAQ. Points from the study as a whole: Clonality above 26.8% at surgery always came with endoscopic recurrence.

Profiling relied on immunoSEQ multiplex PCR, and the TCRdb table lists in-frame clones only, not all of them. The sample gives several thousand clones, around 86% of which show up once; approximately 4% is in the top ten. J is TRBJ1-4 and V is TRBV7-6; 7 bases agree with TRBD1. This TCR was recovered from an adult with Crohn's disease. Source material: ileal tissue. The CDR3 bases are TGTGCCAGCAGCTTTACAGGGGACCGATTTGAAAAACTGTTTTTT. Encoded protein: CASSFTGDRFEKLFF.